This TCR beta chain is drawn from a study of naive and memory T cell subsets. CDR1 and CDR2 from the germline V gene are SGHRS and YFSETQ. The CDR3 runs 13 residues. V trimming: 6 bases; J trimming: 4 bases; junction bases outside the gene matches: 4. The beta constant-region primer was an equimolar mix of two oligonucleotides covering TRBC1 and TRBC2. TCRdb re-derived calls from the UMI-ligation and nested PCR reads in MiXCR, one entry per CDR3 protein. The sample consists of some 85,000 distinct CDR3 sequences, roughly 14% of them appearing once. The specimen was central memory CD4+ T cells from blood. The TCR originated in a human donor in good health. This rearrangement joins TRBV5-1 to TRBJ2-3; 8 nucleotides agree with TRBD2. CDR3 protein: CASTRRGADTQYF. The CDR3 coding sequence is TGCGCCAGCACCCGGCGGGGGGCAGATACGCAGTATTTT.